The 16 T cell receptor beta chains reported below all come from one sample, sequenced in a study of cytomegalovirus exposure and HLA in healthy donors. The primer mix had 60 Vbeta and 13 Jbeta primers. The protocol was immunoSEQ multiplex PCR, while the TCRdb copy is restricted to in-frame clones and leaves out a portion. The sample has tens of thousands of clones, 60% to 80% seen once; the top ten hold 2% to 2.5%. Sequenced sample: PBMCs. Receptors were obtained from a man in his forties in good health and CMV-seronegative.

This clone occurred many times. This sequence joins TRBV19 and TRBJ2-2, with 8 bases aligning to TRBD1. Losses at the gene ends were 4 bases for V and 7 bases for J; bases not matched to a gene: 5. Per the germline V gene, CDR1 is LNHDA and CDR2 is SQIVND (reference sequence). This CDR3 is built from 14 residues. CDR3 amino acids: CASSTGGIVGELFF. In DNA form, the CDR3 reads TGTGCCAGTAGTACAGGGGGCATCGTCGGGGAGCTGTTTTTT.

V and J are TRBV5-5 and TRBJ1-4; D call uncertain. The CDR3 covers 14 residues. CDR1 is SGHKS, CDR2 YYEKEE, per germline (reference sequence). V lost 5 bases and J 7 bases, leaving 15 bases between the germline ends. Here the CDR3 reads CASSPRVGGEKLFF. Here the CDR3 DNA reads TGTGCCAGCAGTCCGAGGGTCGGAGGTGAAAAACTGTTTTTT.

This clone was recorded a few times. The rearrangement joins TRBV5-5 to TRBJ1-5; possible D gene TRBD1, 6 bases. Germline CDR1 reads SGHKS; CDR2 reads YYEKEE (reference sequence). Trimming shortened V by 1 base and J by 5 bases, and 13 bases separated the two germline ends. The CDR3 spans 15 residues. DNA of the CDR3: TGTGCCAGCAGCTTGTATACAGGGCTCTATCAGCCCCAGCATTTT. It translates to CASSLYTGLYQPQHF.

The V and J genes are TRBV6-6 and TRBJ1-2; TRBD1 might be the D (6 bases). Trimming left V 5 bases short and J 6 bases short, with 19 bases between. Germline V gene sequence: CDR1 MNHNY, CDR2 SVGAGI (reference sequence). This CDR3 is 15 amino acids long. The DNA of the CDR3 is TGTGCCAGCAGTCCATCGGACAGTGGATTTAATGGCTACACCTTC. It codes for CASSPSDSGFNGYTF.

V is TRBV5-8 and J is TRBJ2-7; 7 bases line up with TRBD1. The CDR3 has 16 residues. CDR1 and CDR2 (germline): SGHTS, YDEGEE. V dropped 4 bases and J dropped 1; count of bases not matched to a gene: 11. CDR3 sequence: CASSGRRTGNSYEQYF. The CDR3 region has the DNA TGTGCCAGCAGCGGAAGGAGGACAGGAAATTCCTACGAGCAGTACTTC.

The CDR3 DNA follows: TGCGCCAGCAGCCAGACAGGGAGCGGTGGCTACACCTTC. It codes for CASSQTGSGGYTF. The chain uses TRBV4-1 and TRBJ1-2; 7 positions match TRBD1. The germline CDR1 and CDR2 sequences are MGHRA and YSYEKL. With 3 bases clipped from V and 7 bases from J, the junction kept 5 bases outside the gene matches. The CDR3 runs 13 residues.

The chain links TRBV6-6 to TRBJ2-1; D might be TRBD2 (5 bases). CDR3 length: 13 amino acids. Germline lookup yields CDR1 MNHNY and CDR2 SVGAGI (reference sequence). V lost 4 bases and J lost 8, with 12 bases in between. The CDR3 loop reads CASSLEGSYEQFF. In nucleotides, the CDR3 is TGTGCCAGCAGTTTAGAGGGAAGCTATGAGCAGTTCTTC.

This chain uses TRBV18 with TRBJ1-4; 8 bases match TRBD1. Unmatched junction bases numbered 5, after V lost 5 bases and J lost 3 bases. This CDR3 region has 15 residues. Germline CDR1 is KGHSH and CDR2 is LQKENI. DNA for the CDR3: TGTGCCAGCTCAGAGACAGGGGTCGCTAATGAAAAACTGTTTTTT. Amino acid sequence: CASSETGVANEKLFF.

The chain links TRBV18 to TRBJ1-5; D unresolved. This CDR3 is 14 amino acids long. CDR1 KGHSH and CDR2 LQKENI come from the germline V gene. The ends were cut back, 5 bases at V and 3 bases at J, with 11 bases in the middle. The CDR3 bases are TGTGCCAGCTCAATGACACAAATCAATCAGCCCCAGCATTTT. Residues: CASSMTQINQPQHF.

CDR3 DNA: TGTGCCAGTAGTATTTCCAGCGGTTCCTACGAGCAGTACTTC. Translation: CASSISSGSYEQYF. This chain connects TRBV19 to TRBJ2-7, with TRBD2 as a possible D gene (5 bases). CDR3 length: 14 amino acids. V gave up 3 bases and J gave up 1 base, with 10 bases separating them. Germline V CDR1 and CDR2: LNHDA, SQIVND (reference sequence).

This clone has just a few counts. In DNA, the CDR3 is TGTGCCAGCAAAGGGACAAGTGGCTACACCTTC. This codes for CASKGTSGYTF. V gene TRBV6-5 combines with J gene TRBJ1-2, with TRBD1 as a possible D gene (6 bases). This CDR3 has 11 amino acids. V gave up 7 bases and J gave up 7 bases, with 10 bases separating them. Germline CDR1 reads MNHEY; CDR2 reads SVGAGI.

This chain links TRBV27 with TRBJ2-7, with D perhaps TRBD1 (7 bases). Trimming pared 7 bases from V and 1 base from J, leaving 23 bases between. This CDR3 region has 17 residues. Per the germline V gene, CDR1 is MNHEY and CDR2 is SMNVEV (reference sequence). CDR3 in amino acids: CASNSLAGQLESYEQYF. The CDR3 bases are TGTGCCAGCAACAGCCTTGCGGGACAGCTCGAGTCCTACGAGCAGTACTTC.

The rearrangement uses TRBV29-1 and TRBJ2-7, with TRBD1 matching 7 bases. This CDR3 has 15 residues. CDR1 and CDR2 (germline): SQVTM, ANQGSEA. V lost 3 bases and J lost 0; bases outside the gene matches: 8. CDR3 sequence reads: CSVEPTGQNSYEQYF. The DNA for the CDR3 is TGCAGCGTTGAGCCGACAGGGCAAAACTCCTACGAGCAGTACTTC.

A few counts support this clone. The V call is TRBV5-1, the J call TRBJ1-1; possible D gene TRBD1, 6 bases. The V gene lost 0 bases and the J gene lost 3 bases, with 12 bases spanning the gap. The CDR3 extends over 15 amino acids. Germline-derived CDR1 and CDR2 are SGHRS and YFSETQ. This CDR3 reads CASSLAGDEDTEAFF. CDR3 nucleotides: TGCGCCAGCAGCTTGGCAGGGGATGAGGACACTGAAGCTTTCTTT.

In nucleotides, the CDR3 is TGTGCCAGCATAGACAGGGTGAATGAAAAACTGTTTTTT. Protein sequence: CASIDRVNEKLFF. This chain connects TRBV28 to TRBJ1-4; 7 positions match TRBD1. This CDR3 is built from 13 residues. The trim removed 7 bases at V and 5 bases at J, leaving 4 bases unmatched. Germline V gives CDR1 MDHEN, CDR2 SYDVKM.

This chain connects TRBV5-1 to TRBJ2-1; D gene unclear. The CDR3 sequence is 16 residues long. Germline V CDR1 and CDR2: SGHRS, YFSETQ. With 1 base removed from V and 0 bases from J, the gap between germline ends came to 11 bases. CDR3 DNA sequence: TGCGCCAGCAGCTTGCGGCAGGCGCGCTCCTACAATGAGCAGTTCTTC. Translation: CASSLRQARSYNEQFF.